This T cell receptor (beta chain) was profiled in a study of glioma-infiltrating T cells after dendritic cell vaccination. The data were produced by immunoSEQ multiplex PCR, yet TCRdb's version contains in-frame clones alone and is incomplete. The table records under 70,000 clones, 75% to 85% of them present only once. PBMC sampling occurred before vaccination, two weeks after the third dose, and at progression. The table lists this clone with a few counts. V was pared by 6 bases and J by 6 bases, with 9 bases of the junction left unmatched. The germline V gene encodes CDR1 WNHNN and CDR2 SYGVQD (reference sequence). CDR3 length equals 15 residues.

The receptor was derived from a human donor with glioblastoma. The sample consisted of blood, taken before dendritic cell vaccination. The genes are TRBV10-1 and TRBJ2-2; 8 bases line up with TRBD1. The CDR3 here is CASSQGQGTAGELFF. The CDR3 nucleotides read TGCGCCAGCAGCCAAGGACAGGGAACGGCCGGGGAGCTGTTTTTT.